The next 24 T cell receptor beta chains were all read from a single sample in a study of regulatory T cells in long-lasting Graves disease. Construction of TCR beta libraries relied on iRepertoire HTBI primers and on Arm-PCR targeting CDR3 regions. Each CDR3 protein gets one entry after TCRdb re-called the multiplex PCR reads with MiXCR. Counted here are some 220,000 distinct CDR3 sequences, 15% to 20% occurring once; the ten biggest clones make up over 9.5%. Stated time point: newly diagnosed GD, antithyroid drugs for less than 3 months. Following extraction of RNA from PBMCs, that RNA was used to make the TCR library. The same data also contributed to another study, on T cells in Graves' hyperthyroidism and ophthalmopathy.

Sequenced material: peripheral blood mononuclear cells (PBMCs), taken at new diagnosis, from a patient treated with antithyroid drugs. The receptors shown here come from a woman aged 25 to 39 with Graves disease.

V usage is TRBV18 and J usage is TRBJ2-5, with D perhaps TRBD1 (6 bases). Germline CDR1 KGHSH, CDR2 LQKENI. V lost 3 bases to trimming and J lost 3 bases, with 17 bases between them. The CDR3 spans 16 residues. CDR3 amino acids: CASSPISTGRKETQYF. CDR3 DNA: TGTGCCAGCTCACCCATATCGACAGGCAGGAAAGAGACCCAGTACTTC. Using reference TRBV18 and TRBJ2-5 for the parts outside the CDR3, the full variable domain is NAGVMQNPRHLVRRRGQEARLRCSPMKGHSHVYWYRQLPEEGLKFMVYLQKENIIDESGMPKERFSAEFPKEGPSILRIQQVVRGDSAAYFCASSPISTGRKETQYFGPGTRLLVL.

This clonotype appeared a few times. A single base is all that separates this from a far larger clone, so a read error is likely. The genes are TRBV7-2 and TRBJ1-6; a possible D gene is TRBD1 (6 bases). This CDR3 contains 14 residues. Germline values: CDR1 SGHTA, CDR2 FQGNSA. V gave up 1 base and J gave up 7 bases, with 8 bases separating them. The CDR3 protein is CASSLDRANSPLHF. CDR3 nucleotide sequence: TGTGCCAGCAGCTTAGACAGGGCCAATTCACCCCTCCACTTT.

CDR3 coding DNA: TGTGCCAGCAGCCCGAAGAGCCTACAGGGAGCTGGAAACACCATATATTTT. Protein product: CASSPKSLQGAGNTIYF. This rearrangement joins TRBV7-9 to TRBJ1-3; D may be TRBD1 (6 bases). This CDR3 region has 17 residues. Germline values: CDR1 SEHNR, CDR2 FQNEAQ (reference sequence). Trimming shortened V by 5 bases and J by 2 bases, and 19 bases separated the two germline ends.

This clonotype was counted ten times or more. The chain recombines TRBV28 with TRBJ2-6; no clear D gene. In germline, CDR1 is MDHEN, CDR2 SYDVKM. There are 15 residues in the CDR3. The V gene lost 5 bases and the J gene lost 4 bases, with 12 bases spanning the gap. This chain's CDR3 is CASSTVRGGANVLTF. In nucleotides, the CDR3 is TGTGCCAGCAGTACCGTACGAGGAGGGGCCAACGTCCTGACTTTC.

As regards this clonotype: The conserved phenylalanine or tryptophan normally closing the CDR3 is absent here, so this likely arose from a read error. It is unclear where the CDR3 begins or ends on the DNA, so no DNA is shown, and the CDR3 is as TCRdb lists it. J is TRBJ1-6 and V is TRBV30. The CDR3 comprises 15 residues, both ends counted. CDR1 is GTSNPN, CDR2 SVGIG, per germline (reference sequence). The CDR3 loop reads CAWRPEGTPNSPRHV.

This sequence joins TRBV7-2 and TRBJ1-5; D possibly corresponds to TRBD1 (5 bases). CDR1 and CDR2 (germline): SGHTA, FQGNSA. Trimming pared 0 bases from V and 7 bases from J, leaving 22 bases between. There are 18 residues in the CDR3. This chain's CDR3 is CASSLARQYSGRGQPQHF. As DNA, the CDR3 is TGTGCCAGCAGCTTAGCAAGACAGTATTCAGGCCGTGGCCAGCCCCAGCATTTT.

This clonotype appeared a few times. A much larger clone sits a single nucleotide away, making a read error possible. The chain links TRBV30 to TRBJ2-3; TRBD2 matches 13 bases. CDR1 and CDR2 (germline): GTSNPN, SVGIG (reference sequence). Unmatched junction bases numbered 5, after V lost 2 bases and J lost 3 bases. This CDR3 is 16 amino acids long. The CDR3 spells CAWSSETSGGTDTQYF. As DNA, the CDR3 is TGTGCCTGGAGTTCCGAGACTAGCGGGGGGACAGATACGCAGTATTTT.

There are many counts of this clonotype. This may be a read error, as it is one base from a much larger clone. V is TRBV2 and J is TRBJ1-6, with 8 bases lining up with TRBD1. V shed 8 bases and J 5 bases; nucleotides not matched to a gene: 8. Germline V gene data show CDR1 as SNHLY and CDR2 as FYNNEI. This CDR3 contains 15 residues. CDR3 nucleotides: TGTGCCAGCGGGAGAGGGACAGGCAATAATTCACCCCTCCACTTT. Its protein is CASGRGTGNNSPLHF.

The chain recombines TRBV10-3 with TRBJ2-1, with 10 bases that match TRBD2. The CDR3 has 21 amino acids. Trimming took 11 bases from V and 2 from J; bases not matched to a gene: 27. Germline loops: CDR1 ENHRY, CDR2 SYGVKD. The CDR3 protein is CAASGLFRGEAGGVTYNEQFF. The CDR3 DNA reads TGTGCCGCCTCCGGACTGTTCCGGGGAGAAGCGGGAGGGGTAACCTACAATGAGCAGTTCTTC.

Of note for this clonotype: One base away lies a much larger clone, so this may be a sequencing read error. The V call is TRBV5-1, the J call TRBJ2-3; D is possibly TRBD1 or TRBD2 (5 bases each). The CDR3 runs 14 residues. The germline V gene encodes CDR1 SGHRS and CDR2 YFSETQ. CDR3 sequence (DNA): TGCGCCAGCAGCTGGGACCCGTACACAGATGCGCAGTATTTT. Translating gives CASSWDPYTDAQYF. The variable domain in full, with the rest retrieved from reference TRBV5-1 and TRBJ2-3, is KAGVTQTPRYLIKTRGQQVTLSCSPISGHRSVSWYQQTPGQGLQFLFEYFSETQRNKGNFPGRFSGRQFSNSRSEMNVSTLELGDSALYLCASSWDPYTDAQYFGPGTRLTVL.

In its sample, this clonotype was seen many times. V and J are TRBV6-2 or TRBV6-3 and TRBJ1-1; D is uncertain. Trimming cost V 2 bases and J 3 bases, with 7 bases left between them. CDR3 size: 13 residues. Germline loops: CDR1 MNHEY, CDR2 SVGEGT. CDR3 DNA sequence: TGTGCCAGCAGTTACCGAGGGTACACTGAAGCTTTCTTT. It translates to CASSYRGYTEAFF.

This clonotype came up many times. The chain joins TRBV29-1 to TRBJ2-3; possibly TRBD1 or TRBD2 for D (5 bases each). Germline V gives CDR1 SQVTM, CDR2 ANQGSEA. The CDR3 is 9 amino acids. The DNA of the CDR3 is TGCAGTTGGGGGGATACGCAGTATTTT. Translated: CSWGDTQYF.

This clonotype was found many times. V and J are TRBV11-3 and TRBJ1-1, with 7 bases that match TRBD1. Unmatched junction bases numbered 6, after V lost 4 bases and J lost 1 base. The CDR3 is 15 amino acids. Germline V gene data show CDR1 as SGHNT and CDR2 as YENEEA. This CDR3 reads CASSSWTGWNTEAFF. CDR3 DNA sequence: TGTGCCAGCAGCTCATGGACAGGATGGAACACTGAAGCTTTCTTT. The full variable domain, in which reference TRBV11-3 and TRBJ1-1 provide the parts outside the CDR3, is EAGVVQSPRYKIIEKKQPVAFWCNPISGHNTLYWYLQNLGQGPELLIRYENEEAVDDSQLPKDRFSAERLKGVDSTLKIQPAELGDSAVYLCASSSWTGWNTEAFFGQGTRLTVV.

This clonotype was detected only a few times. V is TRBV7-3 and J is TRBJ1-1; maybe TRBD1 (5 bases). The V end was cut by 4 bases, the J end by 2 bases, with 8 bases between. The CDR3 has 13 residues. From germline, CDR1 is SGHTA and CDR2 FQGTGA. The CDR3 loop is CASSSGPNTEAFF. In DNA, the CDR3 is TGTGCCAGCAGCTCGGGACCAAACACTGAAGCTTTCTTT.

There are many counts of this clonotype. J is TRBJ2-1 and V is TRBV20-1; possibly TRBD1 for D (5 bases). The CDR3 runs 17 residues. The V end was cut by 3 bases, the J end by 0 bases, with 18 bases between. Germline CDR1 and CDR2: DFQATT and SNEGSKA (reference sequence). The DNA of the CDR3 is TGCAGTGCTAGGGGCGCAGGGTCCATAAGCTCCTACAATGAGCAGTTCTTC. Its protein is CSARGAGSISSYNEQFF.

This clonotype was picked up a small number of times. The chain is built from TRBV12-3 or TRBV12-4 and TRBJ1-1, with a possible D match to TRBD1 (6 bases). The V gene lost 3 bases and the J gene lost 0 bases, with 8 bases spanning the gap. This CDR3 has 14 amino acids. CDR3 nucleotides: TGTGCCAGCAGTTTTGCAGGGGTGAACACTGAAGCTTTCTTT. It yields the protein CASSFAGVNTEAFF.

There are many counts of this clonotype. In nucleotides, the CDR3 is TGTGCCAGCAGTTTCAAAGGCGGTTATAATCAGCCCCAGCATTTT. Amino acids: CASSFKGGYNQPQHF. The J gene is TRBJ1-5, the V gene TRBV27; D is undetermined. Germline V gene lookup returns CDR1 MNHEY and CDR2 SMNVEV (reference sequence). The CDR3 has 15 residues. Deletions cut 3 bases from V and 4 bases from J, with 13 bases between.

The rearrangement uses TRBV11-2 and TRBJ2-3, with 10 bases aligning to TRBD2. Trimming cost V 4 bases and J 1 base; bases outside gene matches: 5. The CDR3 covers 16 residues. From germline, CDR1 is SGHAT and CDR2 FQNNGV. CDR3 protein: CASSYERGGGTDTQYF. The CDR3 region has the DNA TGTGCCAGCAGCTACGAGCGGGGGGGCGGCACAGATACGCAGTATTTT.

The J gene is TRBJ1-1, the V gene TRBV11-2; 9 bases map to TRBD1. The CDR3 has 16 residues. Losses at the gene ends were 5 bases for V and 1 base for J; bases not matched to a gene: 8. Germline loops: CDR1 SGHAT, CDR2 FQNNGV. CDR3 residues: CASSQGQGRGNTEAFF. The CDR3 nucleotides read TGTGCCAGCAGCCAGGGACAGGGTAGGGGGAACACTGAAGCTTTCTTT.

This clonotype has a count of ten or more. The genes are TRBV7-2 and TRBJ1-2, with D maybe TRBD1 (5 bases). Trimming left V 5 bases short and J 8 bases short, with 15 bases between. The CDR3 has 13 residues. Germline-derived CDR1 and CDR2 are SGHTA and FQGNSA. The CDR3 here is CASSLGRDLGYTF. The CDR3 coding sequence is TGTGCCAGCAGCCTGGGACGTGATCTAGGCTACACCTTC.

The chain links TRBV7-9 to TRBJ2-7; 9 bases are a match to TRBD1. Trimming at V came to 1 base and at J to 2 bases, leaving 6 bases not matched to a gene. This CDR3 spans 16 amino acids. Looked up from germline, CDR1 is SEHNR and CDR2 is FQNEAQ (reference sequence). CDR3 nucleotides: TGTGCCAGCAGCTTAGATTGGGGACAGGGAGCCTACGAGCAGTACTTC. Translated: CASSLDWGQGAYEQYF.

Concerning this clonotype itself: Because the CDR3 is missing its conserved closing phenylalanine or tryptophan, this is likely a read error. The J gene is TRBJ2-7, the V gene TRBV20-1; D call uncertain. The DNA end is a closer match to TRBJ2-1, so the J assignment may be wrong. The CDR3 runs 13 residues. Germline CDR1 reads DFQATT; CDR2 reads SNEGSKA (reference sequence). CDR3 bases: TGCAGTGCTAGACCTACCCTCGGGCGCGAGCAGTTCTTG. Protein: CSARPTLGREQFL.

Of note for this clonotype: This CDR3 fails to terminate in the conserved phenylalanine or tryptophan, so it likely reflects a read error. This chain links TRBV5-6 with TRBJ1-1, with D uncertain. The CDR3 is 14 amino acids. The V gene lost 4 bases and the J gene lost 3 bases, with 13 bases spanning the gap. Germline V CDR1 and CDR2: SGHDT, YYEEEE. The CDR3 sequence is CASSGFVRDTEAFS. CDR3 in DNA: TGTGCCAGCAGCGGATTTGTACGAGACACTGAAGCTTTCTCT.

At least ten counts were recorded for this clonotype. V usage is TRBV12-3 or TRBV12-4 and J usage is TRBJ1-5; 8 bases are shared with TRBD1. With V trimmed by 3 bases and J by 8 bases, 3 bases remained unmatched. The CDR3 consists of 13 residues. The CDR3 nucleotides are TGTGCCAGCAGTTTGGCGGGACAGGAGCCCCAGCATTTT. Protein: CASSLAGQEPQHF.